The sequence of this T cell receptor beta chain was determined in a study of breast tumors, draining lymph nodes, adjacent tissues. Samples came from axillary lymph nodes draining the breast cancer. This clonotype was counted many times. The CDR3 does not close with the conserved phenylalanine or tryptophan, likely indicating a read error. Germline assignment: CDR1 SGHKS and CDR2 YYEKEE (reference sequence). The CDR3 length is 14 residues. The J segment lost 5 bases and the V segment lost 4 bases, leaving 4 bases of the junction unmatched. MiXCR, run by TCRdb on the multiplex PCR reads, gives a single entry per CDR3 protein. This table holds 70,000 to 95,000 distinct CDR3 sequences, approximately 19% found once.

The sample comprised axillary lymph node tissue. The chain links TRBV5-5 to TRBJ2-7; 12 nucleotides agree with TRBD2. The source is a female donor with breast cancer. Some clones in this sample may be carry-over from other donors' samples. The CDR3 region is CASSRGLAGHEQYS. CDR3 DNA: TGTGCCAGCAGCCGCGGACTAGCGGGACACGAGCAGTACTCC.